The 14 T cell receptor beta chains below come from one sample, sequenced in a study of blood T cell repertoires in COVID-19. TCRdb keeps only in-frame clones here, not all; method: immunoSEQ multiplex PCR. This table has about 75,000 clones, roughly 90% appearing once. Sequenced material: peripheral blood. The receptors were gathered from a human donor in a cohort sampled during active COVID-19.

DNA of the CDR3: TGTGCCAGCAGAAAGGGAGGGAGCGAGCAGTACTTC. This gives the protein CASRKGGSEQYF. The V gene is TRBV5-4, the J gene TRBJ2-7; 7 bases agree with TRBD2. Trimming at V came to 5 bases and at J to 6 bases, leaving 5 bases not matched to a gene. Germline V gives CDR1 SGHNT, CDR2 YYREEE (reference sequence). The CDR3 covers 12 residues.

V usage is TRBV30 and J usage is TRBJ1-2; D gene uncertain. V was clipped by 4 bases and J by 4 bases, with 13 bases between them. This CDR3 has 13 residues. Germline lookup yields CDR1 GTSNPN and CDR2 SVGIG (reference sequence). The CDR3 DNA is TGTGCCTGGACAATACCACAGAGCTATGGCTACACCTTC. Translated, it gives CAWTIPQSYGYTF.

This chain connects TRBV11-2 to TRBJ2-3, with D possibly TRBD2 on 6 matching bases. V lost 4 bases to trimming and J lost 6 bases, with 20 bases between them. CDR3 length: 16 amino acids. Germline V gene data show CDR1 as SGHAT and CDR2 as FQNNGV. CDR3 bases: TGTGCCAGCAGCTCGGACGGGGGACCCGCGGATGATACGCAGTATTTT. Amino acids: CASSSDGGPADDTQYF.

The V call is TRBV11-2, the J call TRBJ1-3; a possible D gene is TRBD1 (6 bases). The CDR3 consists of 18 residues. The V gene's germline CDR1 is SGHAT and CDR2 FQNNGV. Trimming removed 2 bases at V and 2 bases at J, with 19 bases between. CDR3 in amino acids: CASSLIGRGAHTGNTIYF. CDR3 coding DNA: TGTGCCAGCAGCTTAATCGGGCGGGGGGCTCATACTGGAAACACCATATATTTT.

The V gene is TRBV28, the J gene TRBJ2-7, with D maybe TRBD1 (6 bases). V was trimmed by 5 bases and J by 6 bases, leaving 20 bases between them. The CDR3 extends over 15 amino acids. Germline assignment: CDR1 MDHEN and CDR2 SYDVKM. The CDR3 DNA is TGTGCCAGCAGTCTCAAATTGGGGGCTTCGCGCGAGCAGTACTTC. Encoded protein: CASSLKLGASREQYF. Full variable domain (missing parts from reference TRBV28 and TRBJ2-7): DVKVTQSSRYLVKRTGEKVFLECVQDMDHENMFWYRQDPGLGLRLIYFSYDVKMKEKGDIPEGYSVSREKKERFSLILESASTNQTSMYLCASSLKLGASREQYFGPGTRLTVT.

The rearrangement links TRBV9 to TRBJ1-1; 8 bases are a match to TRBD1. CDR1 and CDR2 (germline): SGDLS, YYNGEE. The CDR3 is 15 residues long. Trimming at V came to 2 bases and at J to 1 base, leaving 4 bases not matched to a gene. CDR3: CASSVSGTGNTEAFF. The CDR3 nucleotides read TGTGCCAGCAGCGTCTCCGGGACAGGGAACACTGAAGCTTTCTTT.

The J gene is TRBJ2-6, the V gene TRBV3-1 (or the pseudogene TRBV3-2); D may be TRBD2 (6 bases). Looked up from germline, CDR1 is LGHDT and CDR2 is YNNKEL (reference sequence). The length of the CDR3 is 17 residues. Trimming pared 4 bases from V and 0 bases from J, leaving 13 bases between. Here the CDR3 reads CASSPGLIYSGANVLTF. CDR3 coding DNA: TGTGCCAGCAGCCCGGGACTTATTTACTCTGGGGCCAACGTCCTGACTTTC.

This rearrangement joins TRBV7-9 to TRBJ1-5, with D possibly being TRBD1 (5 bases). The CDR3 is 17 amino acids. Trimming took 1 base from V and 6 from J, leaving 19 bases between them. Germline V CDR1 and CDR2: SEHNR, FQNEAQ (reference sequence). The DNA for the CDR3 is TGTGCCAGCAGCTTAGAAGCGGGACTGAGTTCGGGTCAGCCCCAGCATTTT. Amino acid sequence: CASSLEAGLSSGQPQHF.

The chain links TRBV27 to TRBJ2-3, with TRBD2 matching 7 bases. Germline CDR1 MNHEY, CDR2 SMNVEV (reference sequence). The CDR3 extends over 17 amino acids. V was clipped by 5 bases and J by 0 bases; unmatched bases: 11. The CDR3 bases are TGTGCCAGCAGTCGGGAGGTCGGGTTTACTAGCACAGATACGCAGTATTTT. Its protein is CASSREVGFTSTDTQYF.

The chain carries TRBV19 and TRBJ2-6, with D tentatively TRBD2 (5 bases). From germline, CDR1 is LNHDA and CDR2 SQIVND (reference sequence). With 3 bases removed from V and 0 bases from J, the gap between germline ends came to 12 bases. The CDR3 spans 17 residues. Here the CDR3 reads CASSISGLSSGANVLTF. DNA of the CDR3: TGTGCCAGTAGTATCTCAGGACTCTCCTCTGGGGCCAACGTCCTGACTTTC.

The chain joins TRBV3-1 (or the pseudogene TRBV3-2) to TRBJ1-1, with 10 bases lining up with TRBD1. Germline CDR1 reads LGHDT; CDR2 reads YNNKEL (reference sequence). V dropped 4 bases and J dropped 4; count of bases not matched to a gene: 3. The CDR3 contains 14 residues. The CDR3 region is CASSPRQGATEAFF. In nucleotides, the CDR3 is TGTGCCAGCAGCCCCAGACAGGGGGCCACTGAAGCTTTCTTT.

The J gene is TRBJ1-4, the V gene TRBV29-1; D gene unclear. CDR1 SQVTM and CDR2 ANQGSEA come from the germline V gene. This CDR3 has 14 residues. V lost 6 bases to trimming and J lost 0 bases, with 11 bases between them. This CDR3 reads CSVKGGATNEKLFF. Written as DNA, the CDR3 is TGCAGCGTAAAAGGCGGGGCAACTAATGAAAAACTGTTTTTT.

The CDR3 loop is CASSRAGTGVYNEQFF. DNA for the CDR3: TGTGCCAGCTCCCGAGCCGGGACAGGGGTTTACAATGAGCAGTTCTTC. This sequence joins TRBV18 and TRBJ2-1, with 10 bases aligning to TRBD1. The CDR3 loop spans 16 amino acids. With V trimmed by 6 bases and J by 4 bases, 9 bases remained unmatched. Per germline, CDR1 KGHSH and CDR2 LQKENI.

This rearrangement joins TRBV13 to TRBJ2-3; 9 nucleotides match TRBD2. This CDR3 is 19 amino acids long. Germline assignment: CDR1 PRHDT and CDR2 FYEKMQ (reference sequence). The J segment lost 1 base and the V segment lost 1 base, leaving 12 bases of the junction unmatched. The CDR3 DNA reads TGTGCCAGCAGCTTAGACCCTAGCGGGGAAGGAATCGGCACAGATACGCAGTATTTT. Translating it yields CASSLDPSGEGIGTDTQYF.